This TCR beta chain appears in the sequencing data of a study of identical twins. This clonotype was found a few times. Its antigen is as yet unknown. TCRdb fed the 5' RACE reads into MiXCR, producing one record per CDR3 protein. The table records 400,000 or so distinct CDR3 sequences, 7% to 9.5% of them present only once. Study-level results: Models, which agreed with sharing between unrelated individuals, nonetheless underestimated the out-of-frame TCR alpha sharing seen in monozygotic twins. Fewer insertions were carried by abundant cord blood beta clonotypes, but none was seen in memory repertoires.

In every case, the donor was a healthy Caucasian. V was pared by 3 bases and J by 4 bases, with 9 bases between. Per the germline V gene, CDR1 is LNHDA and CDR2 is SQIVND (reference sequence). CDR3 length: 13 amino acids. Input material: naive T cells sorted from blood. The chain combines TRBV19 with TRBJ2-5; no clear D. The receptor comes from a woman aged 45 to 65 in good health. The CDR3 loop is CASSMTRRETQYF. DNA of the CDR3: TGTGCCAGTAGTATGACCCGACGAGAGACCCAGTACTTC.